A single TCR beta chain is shown here with its context. Its matching antigen is unknown. The entry originates in a study of T cell responses to AZD1222 COVID-19 vaccine. The study's findings and limits: A rise in Spike-specific TCR breadth and depth followed two AZD1222 doses. Seropositivity was recorded at baseline in only six AZD1222 recipients. The sample set comprised mostly white British donors with more females, and clonal diversity was possibly underestimated.

This CDR3 contains 13 residues. V was trimmed by 0 bases and J by 7 bases, leaving 9 bases between them. In germline, CDR1 is ENHRY, CDR2 SYGVKD. Using immunoSEQ multiplex PCR, the repertoire was profiled, and TCRdb retains in-frame clones only, with some absent. In the table there are 150,000 or so clones, 90% of which are singletons. The TCR comes from an adult in good health. Sequencing used peripheral blood, obtained on day 0 of AZD1222 vaccination. The chain combines TRBV10-3 with TRBJ1-1; a possible D gene is TRBD1 (5 bases). CDR3 sequence: CAISESRDYEAFF. The CDR3 region has the DNA TGTGCCATCAGTGAGTCCAGGGACTATGAAGCTTTCTTT.